This T cell receptor (beta chain) comes out of a study of T cell repertoires in cytomegalovirus infection. This clonotype was recorded many times. The germline V and J ends were trimmed by 4 bases and 1 base, with 11 bases remaining between them. From germline, CDR1 is SEHNR and CDR2 FQNEAQ (reference sequence). The CDR3 is made up of 15 amino acids. TCRdb called the reads again in MiXCR, with one record for every CDR3 protein. This table has around 210,000 distinct CDR3 sequences, 6.5% appearing once. Sequenced material: PBMCs. This sequence originates from a human donor in good health (CMV status not recorded). Some clones in this sample may be carry-over from other donors' samples. The chain links TRBV7-9 to TRBJ1-3; a possible D gene is TRBD1 (5 bases). As DNA, the CDR3 is TGTGCCAGCAGCTCCGGGGGGACGTCTGGAAACACCATATATTTT. This encodes CASSSGGTSGNTIYF.